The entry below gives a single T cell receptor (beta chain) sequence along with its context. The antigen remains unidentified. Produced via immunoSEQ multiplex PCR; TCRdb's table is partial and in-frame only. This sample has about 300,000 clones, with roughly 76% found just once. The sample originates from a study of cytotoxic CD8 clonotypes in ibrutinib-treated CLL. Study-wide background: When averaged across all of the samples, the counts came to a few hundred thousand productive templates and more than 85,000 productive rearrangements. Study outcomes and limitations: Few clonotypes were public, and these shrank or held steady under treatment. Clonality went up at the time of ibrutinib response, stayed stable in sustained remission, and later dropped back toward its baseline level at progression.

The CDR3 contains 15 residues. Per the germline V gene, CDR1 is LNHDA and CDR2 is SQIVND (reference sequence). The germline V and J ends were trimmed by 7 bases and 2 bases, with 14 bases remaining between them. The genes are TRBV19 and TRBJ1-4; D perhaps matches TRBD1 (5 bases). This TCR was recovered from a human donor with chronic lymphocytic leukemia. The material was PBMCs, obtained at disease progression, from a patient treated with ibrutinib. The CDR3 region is CASTYRSGTNEKLFF. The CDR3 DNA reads TGTGCCAGTACCTATCGATCAGGGACTAATGAAAAACTGTTTTTT.